Sequencing of this T cell receptor (beta chain) was carried out in a study of T-cell memory formation after mild COVID-19. Looking at the study overall: The TCR clusters were mostly specific to one donor. Broader study findings: Pre-infection memory harbored some responding clones, suggesting cross-reactive memory joined. CD4/CD8 balance characterized clones contracting day 15 to 85, and CD4+ skew characterized later expanders. CD8+ contracting clones occupied EMRA, while CD4+ ones occupied mainly CM and EM.

Using its own MiXCR run on the 5' RACE reads, TCRdb lists one record per CDR3 protein. Among about 240,000 distinct CDR3 sequences listed, over 8.5% were seen once. The sample holds a few counts of this clonotype. Its antigen remains unidentified. This TCR was sampled from a man between 18 and 29 years old who had mild COVID-19 (a few samples of this study predate the infection). Cell type and time point are not known. The sequencing input was PBMCs or a T cell subset sorted from them (not recorded which).

The CDR3 region is CATSKGTGYNQPQHF. The CDR3 bases are TGTGCCACCAGCAAGGGGACAGGCTATAATCAGCCCCAGCATTTT. The rearrangement joins TRBV15 to TRBJ1-5; 8 bases agree with TRBD1. The V segment lost 4 bases and the J segment 4 bases; nucleotides outside the gene matches: 6. This CDR3 is 15 amino acids long. CDR1 LNHNV and CDR2 YYDKDF come from the germline V gene (reference sequence).